This entry describes one TCR beta chain. The sample originates from a study of blood T cell repertoires in COVID-19. Study-wide background: The samples span acute and convalescent COVID-19 from the United States, Italy and Spain.

TCRdb's table, derived via immunoSEQ multiplex PCR, lists solely in-frame clones and lacks some. The sample lists roughly 500,000 clones; over 75% were seen once. Looked up from germline, CDR1 is SGDLS and CDR2 is YYNGEE. The CDR3 spans 15 residues. Trimming removed 0 bases at V and 3 bases at J, with 13 bases between. This TCR was recovered from a human donor in a cohort sampled during active COVID-19. Specimen: peripheral blood. V and J are TRBV9 and TRBJ2-7; D remains unclear. This CDR3 is CASSVGGSRNYEQYF. The CDR3 bases are TGTGCCAGCAGCGTAGGAGGTTCTAGGAACTACGAGCAGTACTTC.